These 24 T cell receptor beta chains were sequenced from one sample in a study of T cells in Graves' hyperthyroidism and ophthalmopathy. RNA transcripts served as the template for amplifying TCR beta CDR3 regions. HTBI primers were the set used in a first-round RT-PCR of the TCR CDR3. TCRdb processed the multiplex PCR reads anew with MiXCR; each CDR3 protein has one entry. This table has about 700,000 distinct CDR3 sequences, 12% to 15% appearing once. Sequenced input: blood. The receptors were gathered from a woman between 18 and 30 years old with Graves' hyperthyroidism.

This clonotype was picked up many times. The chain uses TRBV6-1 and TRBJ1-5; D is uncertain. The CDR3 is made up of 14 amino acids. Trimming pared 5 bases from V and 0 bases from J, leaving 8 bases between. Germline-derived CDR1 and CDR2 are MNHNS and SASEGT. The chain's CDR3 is CASSFPGSNQPQHF. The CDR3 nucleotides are TGTGCCAGCAGTTTCCCGGGTAGCAATCAGCCCCAGCATTTT.

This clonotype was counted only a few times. CDR3 nucleotides: TGTGCCAGCAGTTTTCAGGGATTGTCCTATGGCTACACCTTC. This sequence encodes CASSFQGLSYGYTF. The chain couples TRBV27 to TRBJ1-2, with D perhaps matching TRBD1 (5 bases). The CDR3 has 14 residues. In germline, CDR1 is MNHEY, CDR2 SMNVEV (reference sequence). Trimming removed 3 bases at V and 4 bases at J, with 12 bases between.

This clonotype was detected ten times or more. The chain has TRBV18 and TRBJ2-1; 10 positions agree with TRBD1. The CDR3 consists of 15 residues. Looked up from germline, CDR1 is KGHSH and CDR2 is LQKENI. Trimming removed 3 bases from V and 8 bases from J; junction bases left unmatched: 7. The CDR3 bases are TGTGCCAGCTCACCCTTTCGGACAGGGGGGGATGAGCAGTTCTTC. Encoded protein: CASSPFRTGGDEQFF.

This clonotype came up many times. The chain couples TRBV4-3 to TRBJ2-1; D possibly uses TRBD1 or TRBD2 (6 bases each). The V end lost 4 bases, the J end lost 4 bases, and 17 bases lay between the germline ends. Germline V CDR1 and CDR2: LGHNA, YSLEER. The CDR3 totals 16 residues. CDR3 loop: CASSPRVGGLYNEQFF. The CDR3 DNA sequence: TGCGCCAGCAGCCCTCGGGTGGGGGGCCTGTACAATGAGCAGTTCTTC.

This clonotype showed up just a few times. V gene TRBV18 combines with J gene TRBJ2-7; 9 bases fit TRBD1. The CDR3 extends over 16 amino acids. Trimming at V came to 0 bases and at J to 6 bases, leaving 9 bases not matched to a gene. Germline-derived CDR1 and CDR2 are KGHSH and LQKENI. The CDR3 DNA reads TGTGCCAGCTCACCACCAAGCTCGGGACAGGGTTCCGAGCAGTACTTC. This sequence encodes CASSPPSSGQGSEQYF.

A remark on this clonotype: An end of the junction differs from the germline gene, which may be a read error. The CDR3 DNA reads TGTGCCAGCAGCCCCCCGGCGAGAGGACAAGATCAGCCCCGGCATTTT. It translates to CASSPPARGQDQPRHF. The chain recombines TRBV9 with TRBJ1-5; D might be TRBD1 (5 bases). The CDR3 is made up of 16 amino acids. The germline gives CDR1 SGDLS, CDR2 YYNGEE. The whole variable domain, filled in from reference TRBV9 and TRBJ1-5, reads DSGVTQTPKHLITATGQRVTLRCSPRSGDLSVYWYQQSLDQGLQFLIQYYNGEERAKGNILERFSAQQFPDLHSELNLSSLELGDSALYFCASSPPARGQDQPRHFGDGTRLSIL.

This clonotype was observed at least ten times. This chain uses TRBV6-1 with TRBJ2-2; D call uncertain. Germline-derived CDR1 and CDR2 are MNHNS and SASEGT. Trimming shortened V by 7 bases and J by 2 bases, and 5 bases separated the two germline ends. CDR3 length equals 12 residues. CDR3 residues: CASTGNTGELFF. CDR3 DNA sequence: TGTGCCAGCACAGGAAACACCGGGGAGCTGTTTTTT.

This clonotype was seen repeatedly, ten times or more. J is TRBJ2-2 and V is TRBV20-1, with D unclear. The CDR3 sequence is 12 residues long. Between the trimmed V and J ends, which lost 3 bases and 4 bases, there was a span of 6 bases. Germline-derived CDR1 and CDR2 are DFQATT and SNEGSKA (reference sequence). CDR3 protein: CSASWGTGELFF. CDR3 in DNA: TGCAGTGCTAGTTGGGGCACCGGGGAGCTGTTTTTT.

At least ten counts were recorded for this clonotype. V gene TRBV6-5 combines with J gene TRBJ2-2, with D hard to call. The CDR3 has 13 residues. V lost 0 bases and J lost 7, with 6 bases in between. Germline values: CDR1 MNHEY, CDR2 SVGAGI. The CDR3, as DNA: TGTGCCAGCAGTTACTCGACGGGCGGGGAGCTGTTTTTT. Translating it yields CASSYSTGGELFF.

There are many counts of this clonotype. The CDR3 loop is CASSPVTGHGYTF. The CDR3 DNA follows: TGTGCCAGCTCACCAGTGACAGGGCATGGCTACACCTTC. The rearrangement uses TRBV18 and TRBJ1-2, with 7 nucleotides matching TRBD1. CDR3 length: 13 amino acids. J lost 6 bases, V lost 2 bases, and 3 bases had no gene match. Germline V gives CDR1 KGHSH, CDR2 LQKENI.

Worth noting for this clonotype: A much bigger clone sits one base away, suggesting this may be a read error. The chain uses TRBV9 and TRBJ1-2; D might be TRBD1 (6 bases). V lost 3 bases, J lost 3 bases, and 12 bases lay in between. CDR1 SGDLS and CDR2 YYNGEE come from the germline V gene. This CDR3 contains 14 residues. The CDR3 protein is CASSDGQLHYGYTF. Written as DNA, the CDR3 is TGTGCCAGCAGCGACGGACAGCTTCACTATGGCTACACCTTC.

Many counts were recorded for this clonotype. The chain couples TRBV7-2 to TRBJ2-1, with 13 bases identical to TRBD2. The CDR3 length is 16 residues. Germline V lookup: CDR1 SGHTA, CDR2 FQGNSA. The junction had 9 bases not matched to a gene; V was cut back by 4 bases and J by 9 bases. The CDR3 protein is CASSSRLAGGSGEQFF. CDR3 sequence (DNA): TGTGCCAGCAGCTCCCGACTAGCGGGAGGATCCGGTGAGCAGTTCTTC.

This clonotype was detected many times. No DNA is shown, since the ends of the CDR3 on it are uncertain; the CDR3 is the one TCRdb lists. The CDR3 loop is CASSSSRPSRRTNEKLFF. V is TRBV27 and J is TRBJ1-4. The CDR3 comprises 18 residues, both ends counted. Germline values: CDR1 MNHEY, CDR2 SMNVEV (reference sequence).

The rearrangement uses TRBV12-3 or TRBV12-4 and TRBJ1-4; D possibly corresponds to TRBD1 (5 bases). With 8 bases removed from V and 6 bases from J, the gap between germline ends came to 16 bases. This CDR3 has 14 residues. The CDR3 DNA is TGTGCCAGCCGCGGGGGGGAGGCCGATGAAAAACTGTTTTTT. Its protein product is CASRGGEADEKLFF.

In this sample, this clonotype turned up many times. For the CDR3, the DNA is TGTGCCTGGAGTGACAGGGAATTCTCTGGAAACACCATATATTTT. Encoded protein: CAWSDREFSGNTIYF. This sequence joins TRBV30 and TRBJ1-3; D is perhaps TRBD1 (6 bases). V gave up 1 base and J gave up 0 bases, with 10 bases separating them. The CDR3 runs 15 residues. Germline assignment: CDR1 GTSNPN and CDR2 SVGIG (reference sequence).

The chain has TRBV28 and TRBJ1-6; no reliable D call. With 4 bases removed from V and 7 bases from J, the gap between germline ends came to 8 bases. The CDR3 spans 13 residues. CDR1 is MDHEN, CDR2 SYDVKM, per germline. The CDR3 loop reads CASSSEVNSPLHF. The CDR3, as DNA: TGTGCCAGCAGTTCCGAAGTGAATTCACCCCTCCACTTT.

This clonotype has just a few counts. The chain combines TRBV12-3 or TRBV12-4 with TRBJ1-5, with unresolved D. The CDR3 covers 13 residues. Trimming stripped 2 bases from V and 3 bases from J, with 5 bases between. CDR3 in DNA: TGTGCCAGCAGTTTACAGCCCAATCAGCCCCAGCATTTT. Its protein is CASSLQPNQPQHF.

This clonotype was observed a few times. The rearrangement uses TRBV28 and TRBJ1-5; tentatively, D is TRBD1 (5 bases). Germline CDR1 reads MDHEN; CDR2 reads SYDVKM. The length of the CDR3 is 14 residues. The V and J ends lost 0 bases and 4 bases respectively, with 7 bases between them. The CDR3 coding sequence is TGTGCCAGCAGTTTATGGCAGGGTAATCAGCCCCAGCATTTT. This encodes CASSLWQGNQPQHF.

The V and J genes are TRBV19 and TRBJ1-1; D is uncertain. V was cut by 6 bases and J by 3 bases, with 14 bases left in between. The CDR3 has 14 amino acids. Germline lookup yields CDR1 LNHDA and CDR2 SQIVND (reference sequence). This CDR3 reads CASSSRHRDTEAFF. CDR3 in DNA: TGTGCCAGTAGCTCACGGCACCGGGACACTGAAGCTTTCTTT.

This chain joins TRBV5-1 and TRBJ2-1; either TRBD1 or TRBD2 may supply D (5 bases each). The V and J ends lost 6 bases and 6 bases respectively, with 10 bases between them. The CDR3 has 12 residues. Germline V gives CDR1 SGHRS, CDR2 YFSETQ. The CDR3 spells CASNGALNEQFF. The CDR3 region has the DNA TGCGCCAGCAACGGGGCACTCAATGAGCAGTTCTTC.

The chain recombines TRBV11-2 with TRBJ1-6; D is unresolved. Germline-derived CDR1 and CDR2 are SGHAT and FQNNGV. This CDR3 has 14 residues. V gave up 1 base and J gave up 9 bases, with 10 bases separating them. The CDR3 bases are TGTGCCAGCAGCTTAGTCCTGCGCGGTTCACCCCTCCACTTT. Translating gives CASSLVLRGSPLHF.

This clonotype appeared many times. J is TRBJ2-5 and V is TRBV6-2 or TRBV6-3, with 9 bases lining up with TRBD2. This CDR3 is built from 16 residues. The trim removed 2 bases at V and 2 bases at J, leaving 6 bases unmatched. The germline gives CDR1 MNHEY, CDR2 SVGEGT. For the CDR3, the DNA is TGTGCCAGCAGTTACGCGGCGGGAGGGCCTCAAGAGACCCAGTACTTC. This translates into CASSYAAGGPQETQYF.

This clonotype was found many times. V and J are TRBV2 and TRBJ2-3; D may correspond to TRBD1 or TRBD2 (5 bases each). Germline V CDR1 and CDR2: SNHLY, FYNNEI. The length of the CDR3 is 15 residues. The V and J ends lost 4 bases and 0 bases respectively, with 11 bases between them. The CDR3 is CASSAQGRSTDTQYF. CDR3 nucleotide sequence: TGTGCCAGCAGTGCCCAGGGACGGAGCACAGATACGCAGTATTTT.

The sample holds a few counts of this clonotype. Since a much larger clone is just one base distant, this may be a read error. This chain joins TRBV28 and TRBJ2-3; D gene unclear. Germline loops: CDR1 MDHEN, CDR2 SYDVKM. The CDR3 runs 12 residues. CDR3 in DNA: TGTGTCGCGAGGAAGAGCACAGATACGCAGTATTTT. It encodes CVARKSTDTQYF.